This record concerns one T cell receptor beta chain sequence. No cognate antigen has been identified for it. No much larger clone exists at a distance of one base, and base qualities are not known. TCR beta CDR3 regions were amplified from RNA transcripts. The first round of RT-PCR for the TCR CDR3 was performed with the HTBI primer set and the Qiagen OneStep RT-PCR kit. Libraries were constructed in a second round of multiplex PCR, after which size selection and purification were performed. The libraries were sequenced on an Illumina HiSeq2000 using paired-end 100 bp reads. Turning to the authors' computational methods: Raw data were processed with SOAPnuke, discarding reads with adapters, uncalled bases, mean Phred below 15, or no exact constant-primer or identifier match. High-quality paired reads were merged using COPE v1.2.5, and each unique nucleotide sequence was defined as a clonotype. Clonotypes were aligned to IMGT TRBV, TRBD and TRBJ reference segments using MiTCR v1.1. The analysis was restricted to V-J combinations with a frequency above 0.0001, which together covered 99.2% of the repertoires. A TCS score was defined as the ratio of F50 (clonal expansion) to E x V (chaos), with BLOSUM62-based TCRdist applied between CDR3 peptides within each V-J. Welch's t-statistics and random forest reduced roughly 530 V-J features to under 15, which were used in a naive Bayes classifier (R e1071). TCRdb applied fastp at Q25 and MiXCR to the public reads, then kept only in-frame beta chains. Here each entry gathers all rows of one CDR3 protein and keeps the most common genes and DNA. The V and J calls, along with clone size, are taken from TCRdb and not from the paper's own processing. The sample contains roughly 500,000 distinct CDR3 sequences, roughly 22% of them found a single time. The ten top clones hold about half of the sample.

The sample comes from a study of T cells in Graves' hyperthyroidism and ophthalmopathy (dated by TCRdb to between 2018 and 2021). At the level of the whole study: Peripheral blood was sampled at the time of initial diagnosis, prior to any treatment. TCR V-J signatures able to tell the groups apart were searched for in a discovery cohort of 100 patients, of whom fewer than 45 had Graves' ophthalmopathy and roughly 58 had stable Graves' hyperthyroidism. According to the paper, TCR Vbeta CDR3 sequencing was carried out on approximately 140 peripheral blood samples, which came from more than 40 ophthalmopathy, 75 to 80 hyperthyroidism and some 17 progressor patients. After blood sampling, hyperthyroidism patients were treated with methimazole at a starting dose of 30 mg daily, and ophthalmopathy patients were treated with high-dose intravenous methylprednisolone. The approximately 90 discovery patients were randomly split 7:3 into training and test sets. The study also compared thyroid tissue and blood T-cell repertoires from 5 to 7 Graves' hyperthyroidism patients. Prospective prediction of ophthalmopathy was tested in an independent validation cohort consisting of some 19 hyperthyroidism patients and 15 to 17 patients who later progressed to ophthalmopathy.

The V end loses 0 bases and the J end loses 3 bases, and a stretch of 12 bases separates them. The germline V gene (reference sequence) specifies GTSNPN as CDR1 and SVGIG as CDR2. From the cysteine through the phenylalanine, the CDR3 covers 14 amino acids. Only the CDR3 part of the read is kept: 42 bases, read in frame from the first base. General conclusions and limits of the study: In cross-validation, a model built on a 13 V-J signature told ophthalmopathy apart from stable hyperthyroidism with under 90% sensitivity and around 81% specificity, and in testing the same model reached 80%/75%. In validation, progression to ophthalmopathy was predicted by the model with 70.59% sensitivity and just over 72% specificity, a median of 6.5 months before onset. Sample size was not statistically predetermined, and blinding of investigators to group allocation was not performed. Most expanded thyroid clonotypes (frequency above 0.001) were also detected in blood, suggesting blood repertoires may reflect thyroid immune responses.

Ophthalmopathy patients had moderately to severely active disease, Clinical Activity Score of at least 3, NOSPECS grade of at least 4, and duration under 3 months. Exclusion was applied to patients with uncontrolled infections, other autoimmune diseases, pregnancy or lactation. Clinical symptoms, serum thyroxine and TRAb, thyroid ultrasound, and orbital computed tomography formed the basis for the diagnoses. PBMCs were isolated from about 9.2 ml of fresh peripheral blood by Ficoll-Paque density gradient centrifugation. Trizol reagent was used to extract total RNA, and RNA quality was then checked on an Agilent 2100 Bioanalyzer.

The material sequenced was blood. The sequence came from a woman aged 70-85 years with Graves' ophthalmopathy. The sequence is built from TRBV30 and TRBJ2-7, and perhaps TRBD2 as D gene, on 5 matching bases. The DNA is as follows: TGTGCCTGGAGTGTAGGAGGATTGGTCTACGAGCAGTACTTC. This translates into CAWSVGGLVYEQYF.